The 20 T cell receptor beta chains below come from one sample, sequenced in a study of sequential checkpoint blockade in melanoma. Treatment of the sample: randomized to nivolumab then ipilimumab (arm A) or the reverse (arm B). Generated by immunoSEQ multiplex PCR, the TCRdb table keeps only in-frame clones and is missing some. The table records tens of thousands of clones, roughly 32% of them present only once. The sequencing used tumor tissue (inferred from file names), collected from a patient given nivolumab and ipilimumab in sequence. These receptors were collected from a human donor with melanoma.

The J gene is TRBJ1-4, the V gene TRBV6-8, with a weak D call TRBD1 (5 bases). In germline, CDR1 is MNHGY, CDR2 SAAAGT. The CDR3 contains 14 residues. V gave up 5 bases and J gave up 0 bases, with 7 bases separating them. CDR3 sequence reads: CASSDSATNEKLFF. The CDR3 DNA follows: TGTGCCAGCAGTGACAGTGCAACTAATGAAAAACTGTTTTTT.

V gene TRBV30 combines with J gene TRBJ1-4; D ambiguous. The CDR3 sequence is 15 residues long. The germline CDR1 and CDR2 sequences are GTSNPN and SVGIG (reference sequence). V was trimmed by 3 bases and J by 3 bases, leaving 14 bases between them. CDR3 in DNA: TGTGCCTGGAGCACCGAAGGCAGGTCTAATGAAAAACTGTTTTTT. Protein sequence: CAWSTEGRSNEKLFF.

This clone was seen a handful of times. This chain links TRBV12-5 with TRBJ2-5, with 8 bases matching TRBD2. The length of the CDR3 is 14 residues. In germline, CDR1 is LGHNT, CDR2 FRNRAP. As DNA, the CDR3 is TGTGCCAGCACCCTACGGGAGGGGCGGGAGACCCAGTACTTC. Translated: CASTLREGRETQYF.

This rearrangement joins TRBV9 to TRBJ1-4, with D maybe TRBD1 (5 bases). The CDR3 loop spans 14 amino acids. Between the trimmed V and J ends, which lost 6 bases and 6 bases, there was a span of 15 bases. Germline V gene sequence: CDR1 SGDLS, CDR2 YYNGEE. In DNA, the CDR3 is TGTGCCAGCACCCGGACAAGGAGAGATGAAAAACTGTTTTTT. It codes for CASTRTRRDEKLFF.

The V and J genes are TRBV7-1 and TRBJ2-5; a weak D match, TRBD1 (6 bases). TRBV7-1 is known as an ORF, though its function is uncertain. Trimming removed 3 bases at V and 2 bases at J, with 10 bases between. The CDR3 has 14 residues. This CDR3 reads CASSSSGTQETQYF. CDR3 DNA: TGTGCCAGCAGCTCCTCCGGGACACAAGAGACCCAGTACTTC.

V gene TRBV28 combines with J gene TRBJ1-5, with 8 bases that match TRBD1. Germline CDR1 reads MDHEN; CDR2 reads SYDVKM. V gave up 7 bases and J gave up 4 bases; unmatched junction bases: 15. This CDR3 is 17 amino acids long. The CDR3, as DNA: TGTGCCAGCACCCTTCGGACAGGGCGAAAAGGAAATCAGCCCCAGCATTTT. Residues: CASTLRTGRKGNQPQHF.

This sequence joins TRBV25-1 and TRBJ2-1; D might be TRBD2 (5 bases). CDR1 MGHDK and CDR2 SYGVNS come from the germline V gene. The CDR3 is 18 residues long. Trimming removed 0 bases at V and 0 bases at J, with 15 bases between. The CDR3 DNA follows: TGTGCCAGCAGTGAATACCCTAGCCCACACCTCTCCTACAATGAGCAGTTCTTC. Its translation: CASSEYPSPHLSYNEQFF.

This clone was seen only a few times. The genes are TRBV15 and TRBJ2-1; no clear D gene. The germline gives CDR1 LNHNV, CDR2 YYDKDF (reference sequence). Trimming removed 1 base from V and 6 bases from J, with 13 bases in between. The CDR3 has 15 residues. CDR3 residues: CATSRVLPPRNEQFF. CDR3 sequence (DNA): TGTGCCACCAGCAGAGTACTACCGCCGCGCAATGAGCAGTTCTTC. Together with reference TRBV15 and TRBJ2-1, the CDR3 gives the full variable domain: DAMVIQNPRYQVTQFGKPVTLSCSQTLNHNVMYWYQQKSSQAPKLLFHYYDKDFNNEADTPDNFQSRRPNTSFCFLDIRSPGLGDTAMYLCATSRVLPPRNEQFFGPGTRLTVL.

This chain joins TRBV19 and TRBJ2-7, with a possible D match to TRBD2 (6 bases). Germline V gene sequence: CDR1 LNHDA, CDR2 SQIVND (reference sequence). Trimming shortened V by 7 bases and J by 4 bases, and 20 bases separated the two germline ends. The length of the CDR3 is 15 residues. The CDR3 sequence is CASTSGTHPLYEQYF. The CDR3 DNA reads TGTGCCAGTACTTCCGGGACTCATCCTTTATACGAGCAGTACTTC.

This chain connects TRBV5-1 to TRBJ2-7; D is unclear. Deletions cut 0 bases from V and 7 bases from J, with 14 bases between. CDR3 size: 14 residues. Germline V CDR1 and CDR2: SGHRS, YFSETQ. The DNA of the CDR3 is TGCGCCAGCAGCTTGGATACCGGGCCCAAAGAGCAGTACTTC. This encodes CASSLDTGPKEQYF.

This chain connects TRBV30 to TRBJ1-2; D might be TRBD1 (6 bases). The germline gives CDR1 GTSNPN, CDR2 SVGIG (reference sequence). The CDR3 consists of 15 residues. In DNA, the CDR3 is TGTGCGGGGGGGGTCCGTGCTCATACAGGGTATGGCTACACCTTC. Translation gives CAGGVRAHTGYGYTF. The full variable domain, in which reference TRBV30 and TRBJ1-2 provide the parts outside the CDR3, is SQTIHQWPATLVQPVGSPLSLECTVEGTSNPNLYWYRQAAGRGLQLLFYSVGIGQISSEVPQNLSASRPQDRQFILSSKKLLLSDSGFYLCAGGVRAHTGYGYTFGSGTRLTVV.

The rearrangement links TRBV10-2 to TRBJ2-5; 8 nucleotides agree with TRBD1. The CDR3 runs to 14 residues. Germline loops: CDR1 WSHSY, CDR2 SAAADI. V shed 2 bases, J shed 4 bases, and the junction held 3 bases outside the gene matches. CDR3 protein: CASSEDRGVETQYF. The CDR3 bases are TGCGCCAGCAGTGAGGACAGGGGTGTAGAGACCCAGTACTTC.

The chain couples TRBV19 to TRBJ1-2; D might be TRBD1 (5 bases). Germline assignment: CDR1 LNHDA and CDR2 SQIVND (reference sequence). The CDR3 covers 16 residues. The V gene lost 3 bases and the J gene lost 5 bases, with 19 bases spanning the gap. The CDR3 sequence is CASSIPRGGRGYGYTF. CDR3 in DNA: TGTGCCAGTAGTATCCCTCGAGGAGGACGGGGGTATGGCTACACCTTC.

In its sample, this clone was seen a few times. The chain is built from TRBV6-8 and TRBJ2-3; a weak D match, TRBD1 (5 bases). The CDR3 sequence is 13 residues long. The germline V gene encodes CDR1 MNHGY and CDR2 SAAAGT. Trimming removed 5 bases from V and 2 bases from J, with 8 bases in between. The DNA for the CDR3 is TGTGCCAGCAGTCGACAGATCACAGATACGCAGTATTTT. As protein: CASSRQITDTQYF.

The chain is built from TRBV30 and TRBJ2-1; D could derive from TRBD1 or TRBD2 (5 bases each). The CDR3 spans 15 residues. Looked up from germline, CDR1 is GTSNPN and CDR2 is SVGIG (reference sequence). V was trimmed by 0 bases and J by 1 base, leaving 10 bases between them. The CDR3 here is CAWSVEGPSYNEQFF. CDR3 sequence (DNA): TGTGCCTGGAGTGTAGAGGGGCCGTCCTACAATGAGCAGTTCTTC.

V is TRBV5-1 and J is TRBJ1-2; TRBD1 might be the D (6 bases). The CDR3 consists of 15 residues. V gave up 3 bases and J gave up 4 bases, with 16 bases separating them. Per the germline V gene, CDR1 is SGHRS and CDR2 is YFSETQ. DNA of the CDR3: TGCGCCAGCAGCTCCAACAGGGTTCCGGGCTATGGCTACACCTTC. Protein sequence: CASSSNRVPGYGYTF.

This rearrangement joins TRBV6-8 to TRBJ2-7; D gene unclear. Germline CDR1 MNHGY, CDR2 SAAAGT. The V gene lost 1 base and the J gene lost 2 bases, with 9 bases spanning the gap. The CDR3 covers 14 residues. CDR3 coding DNA: TGTGCCAGCAGTTACTTCGGGTCCACCTACGAGCAGTACTTC. It translates to CASSYFGSTYEQYF.

This chain connects TRBV14 to TRBJ1-1; a possible D gene is TRBD1 (5 bases). The CDR3 extends over 13 amino acids. With 5 bases removed from V and 5 bases from J, the gap between germline ends came to 12 bases. The germline gives CDR1 SGHDN, CDR2 FVKESK. CDR3 in amino acids: CASSAGMETEAFF. The CDR3 DNA is TGTGCCAGCAGCGCAGGGATGGAAACTGAAGCTTTCTTT. Together with reference TRBV14 and TRBJ1-1, the CDR3 gives the full variable domain: EAGVTQFPSHSVIEKGQTVTLRCDPISGHDNLYWYRRVMGKEIKFLLHFVKESKQDESGMPNNRFLAERTGGTYSTLKVQPAELEDSGVYFCASSAGMETEAFFGQGTRLTVV.

This clone was detected a few times. The rearrangement joins TRBV11-3 to TRBJ2-7, with 7 bases matching TRBD1. V trimming: 6 bases; J trimming: 5 bases; junction bases outside the gene matches: 13. The CDR3 is 15 residues long. CDR1 is SGHNT and CDR2 is YENEEA in the germline V gene. CDR3 amino acids: CASSSHYRGSHEQYF. CDR3 bases: TGTGCCAGCAGTTCCCATTACAGGGGTTCCCACGAGCAGTACTTC. Variable domain in full (rest from reference TRBV11-3 and TRBJ2-7): EAGVVQSPRYKIIEKKQPVAFWCNPISGHNTLYWYLQNLGQGPELLIRYENEEAVDDSQLPKDRFSAERLKGVDSTLKIQPAELGDSAVYLCASSSHYRGSHEQYFGPGTRLTVT.

This clone was observed a single time. This sequence joins TRBV29-1 and TRBJ2-5; D ambiguous. Trimming removed 3 bases at V and 5 bases at J, with 16 bases between. The germline V gene encodes CDR1 SQVTM and CDR2 ANQGSEA. The CDR3 covers 14 residues. The CDR3 DNA sequence: TGCAGCGTTGATGGCCTGCTAGTGGGGGAGACCCAGTACTTC. Its translation: CSVDGLLVGETQYF.